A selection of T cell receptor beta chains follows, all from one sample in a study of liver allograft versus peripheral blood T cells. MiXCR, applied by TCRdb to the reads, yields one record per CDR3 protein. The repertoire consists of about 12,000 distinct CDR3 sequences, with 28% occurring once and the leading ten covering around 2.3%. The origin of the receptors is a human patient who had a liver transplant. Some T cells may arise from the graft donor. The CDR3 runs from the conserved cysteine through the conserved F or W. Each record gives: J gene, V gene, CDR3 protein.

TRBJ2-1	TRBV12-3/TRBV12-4	CASSSLDNEQFF
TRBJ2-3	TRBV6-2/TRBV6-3	CASSKGQPDTQYF
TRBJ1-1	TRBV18	CASSPSRRGNTEAFF
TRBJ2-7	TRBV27	CASGSRGGEQYF
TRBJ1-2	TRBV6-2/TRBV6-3	CASSYSGGTGHYGYTF
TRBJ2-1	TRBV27	CASKTVAGGPNEQFF
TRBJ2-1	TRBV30	CAWRKPASGSYNEQFF
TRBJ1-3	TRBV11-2	CASSLTEGNTIYF
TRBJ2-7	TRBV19	CASSIMAPAGGSAYEQYF
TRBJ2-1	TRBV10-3	CAISESRGQYNEQFF
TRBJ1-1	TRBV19	CASSIDAGTLQEGAFF
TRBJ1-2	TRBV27	CASSLRTGLEDGYTF
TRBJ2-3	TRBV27	CASTQGWGSSGGTTDTQYF
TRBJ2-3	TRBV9	CASSAVGQGAGGTDTQYF
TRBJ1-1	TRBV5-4	CASSPGGGSYNTEAFF
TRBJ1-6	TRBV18	CASSPGGGFGSPLHF
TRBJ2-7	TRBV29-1	CSAEVGHLTYEQYF